These T cell receptor beta chains were read from a single sample in a study of OX40 agonist ivuxolimab in advanced cancers. Produced via immunoSEQ multiplex PCR; TCRdb's table is partial and in-frame only. Altogether around 39,000 clones are present, roughly 90% being singletons, with the ten largest covering about 4.2%. Source: CD4+ or CD8+ T cells sorted from blood, taken in a trial of the OX40 agonist ivuxolimab. These receptors came from an adult with an advanced solid tumor such as melanoma, head and neck, liver or kidney cancer. CDR3s include the opening cysteine and the closing phenylalanine or tryptophan. A D gene is named only where the DNA matches it firmly. Rows give clone size only sometimes, using once, few, many, or a class for an expanded clone.

V gene	J gene	clone size	D gene	CDR3 DNA	CDR3 protein
TRBV2	TRBJ2-5	NA	NA	TGTGCCAGCAGTGAAAGTTGGAGGGACAGAAAAGAGACCCAGTACTTC	CASSESWRDRKETQYF
TRBV18	TRBJ1-4	NA	NA	TGTGCCAGCTCACCCCTCCGGGATCCCAATGAAAAACTGTTTTTT	CASSPLRDPNEKLFF
TRBV28	TRBJ1-2	few	NA	TGTGCCAGCAGTTTCCGCCCTCCCCGGGGGTATGGCTACACCTTC	CASSFRPPRGYGYTF
TRBV7-9	TRBJ2-7	NA	TRBD2	TGTGCCAGCAGCTTAGTAGAGCGGGATGGGTACGAGCAGTACTTC	CASSLVERDGYEQYF
TRBV19	TRBJ2-7	NA	NA	TGTGCCAGTAGTATCAAAGGTGGAGACTACGAGCAGTACTTC	CASSIKGGDYEQYF
TRBV28	TRBJ1-1	NA	TRBD1	TGTGCCAGCAGTTCCCAGGGGGTACTGAACACTGAAGCTTTCTTT	CASSSQGVLNTEAFF
TRBV25-1	TRBJ2-7	NA	TRBD1	TGTGCCAGCAGAAGAACAGGGGGCGGATACGAGCAGTACTTC	CASRRTGGGYEQYF
TRBV5-5	TRBJ1-6	few	TRBD1	TGTGCCAGCAGTCAACGGACAGGGTATAATTCACCCCTCCACTTT	CASSQRTGYNSPLHF
TRBV28	TRBJ1-1	NA	NA	TGTGCCAGCAGGGGACACCAGTTCGCCGTTGCTTTCTTT	CASRGHQFAVAFF
TRBV28	TRBJ2-7	NA	NA	TGTGCCAGCAGTTTGAACTTCCCCCCCGAGCAGTACTTC	CASSLNFPPEQYF
TRBV27	TRBJ2-2	NA	TRBD2	TGTGCCAGCAGTTTATTCCGTAGACTAGCGGACACCGGGGAGCTGTTTTTT	CASSLFRRLADTGELFF
TRBV5-4	TRBJ1-1	NA	NA	TGTGCCAGCAGCTCGGGACGGAACACTGAAGCTTTCTTT	CASSSGRNTEAFF
TRBV27	TRBJ2-7	once	NA	TGTGCCAGCAGTTTATATAGGTCGCGAGCGGCAAAGCAGTACTTC	CASSLYRSRAAKQYF
TRBV29-1	TRBJ2-5	NA	NA	TGCAGCGTTGGAGCTTCAAGGGGCCTCCAAGAGACCCAGTACTTC	CSVGASRGLQETQYF
TRBV28	TRBJ2-7	NA	NA	TGTGCCAGCAGTTTATTAACCGGGACCCGAGCCTTC	CASSLLTGTRAF
TRBV28	TRBJ2-3	NA	NA	TGTGCCAGCAGTTTAGCGGGAACAGATACGCAGTATTTT	CASSLAGTDTQYF
TRBV30	TRBJ1-1	NA	NA	TGTGCCTGGAGCGGTGCGGGACTCATGAACACTGAAGCTTTCTTT	CAWSGAGLMNTEAFF
TRBV7-6	TRBJ2-1	NA	TRBD2	TGTGCCAGCAGCTTAACAACGGGGGGAGGGAATGAGCAGTTCTTC	CASSLTTGGGNEQFF
TRBV5-1	TRBJ2-5	NA	TRBD2	TGCGCCAGCAGTCTCACTAGCGGGAGGGTCGAGACCCAGTACTTC	CASSLTSGRVETQYF
TRBV5-1	TRBJ2-5	NA	TRBD1	TGCGCCAGCAGGACCGATCAGGGGGCCGGGGAGACCCAGTACTTC	CASRTDQGAGETQYF
TRBV29-1	TRBJ1-1	NA	NA	TGCAGCGTTGAAGATCTTACTCAGGTGAACACTGAAGCTTTCTTT	CSVEDLTQVNTEAFF
TRBV5-1	TRBJ2-2	NA	TRBD1	TGCGCCAGCAGCACGTGGACAGGGGGCGTCTACACCGGGGAGCTGTTTTTT	CASSTWTGGVYTGELFF
TRBV11-2	TRBJ2-7	NA	TRBD2	TGTGCCAGCAGCCCCGCGACTAGCGGGACCTACGAGCAGTACTTC	CASSPATSGTYEQYF
TRBV7-8	TRBJ2-5	NA	TRBD2	TGTGCCAGCAGCTTAGCGGTCCGGCGCGGGGGGGCTCTAGAGACCCAGTACTTC	CASSLAVRRGGALETQYF
TRBV6-5	TRBJ1-3	NA	NA	TGTGCCAGCAGACGGACCGGGACAGGAAACACCATATATTTT	CASRRTGTGNTIYF
TRBV7-8	TRBJ2-3	NA	TRBD2	TGTGCCAGCAGCTTACTAGCGGGGGGGAGCACAGATACGCAGTATTTT	CASSLLAGGSTDTQYF
TRBV5-6	TRBJ2-5	NA	TRBD2	TGTGCCAGCACCCACGGGTGGCGGGAGCGTAAAGAGACCCAGTACTTC	CASTHGWRERKETQYF
TRBV5-5	TRBJ2-5	NA	NA	TGTGCCAGCAGCCCCCGTGCTTGGGCGGAAGAGACCCAGTACTTC	CASSPRAWAEETQYF
TRBV9	TRBJ2-3	NA	TRBD2	TGTGCCAGCAGCGGGACTAGCGGGAGAGAAACAGATACGCAGTATTTT	CASSGTSGRETDTQYF
TRBV20-1	TRBJ2-7	NA	NA	TGCAGTGCTTCCCGGGCGCGCGAGCAGTACTTC	CSASRAREQYF
TRBV4-1	TRBJ2-7	NA	NA	TGCGCCAGCAGCTACGTCAGAGGGAGGACCTACGAGCAGTACTTC	CASSYVRGRTYEQYF
TRBV10-3	TRBJ2-7	NA	TRBD1	TGTGCCATCAGTTACGGCGGGACAGGGGTGGACGAGCAGTACTTC	CAISYGGTGVDEQYF
TRBV18	TRBJ2-4	NA	NA	TGTGCCAGCTCACCCGGGCCCCCCTTAGCCAAAAACATTCAGTACTTC	CASSPGPPLAKNIQYF
TRBV7-7	TRBJ2-7	once	NA	TGTGCCAGCAGCTCAGACAGCGAGCAGTACTTC	CASSSDSEQYF
TRBV21-1	TRBJ2-7	NA	NA	TGTGCCAGCAGCAGAAACAGGGGGCACACCTACGAGCAGTACTTC	CASSRNRGHTYEQYF
TRBV9	TRBJ1-1	NA	NA	TGTGCCAGCAGTCCTAAAGATAAGAGGGCGGCTTTCTTT	CASSPKDKRAAFF
TRBV5-1	TRBJ1-1	NA	TRBD1	TGCGCCAGCAACCTTCGGACAGGGATCACTGAAGCTTTCTTT	CASNLRTGITEAFF
TRBV7-9	TRBJ2-3	NA	TRBD1	TGTGCCAGCAGTTCCGCCGGGACAGGGGCCACAGATACGCAGTATTTT	CASSSAGTGATDTQYF
TRBV6-6	TRBJ2-7	once	NA	TGTGCCAGCAAGATAGGGGTCCCCCCCTACGAGCAGTACTTC	CASKIGVPPYEQYF
TRBV7-9	TRBJ2-7	NA	TRBD2	TGTGCCAGCAGCCCGACTAGCGGGAGGACCTACGAGCAGTACTTC	CASSPTSGRTYEQYF
TRBV30	TRBJ2-7	NA	NA	TGTGCCTGGAGTCGCCTGGGGAGCTCCTACGAGCAGTACTTC	CAWSRLGSSYEQYF
TRBV27	TRBJ1-5	once	NA	TGTGCCAGCAGGTCAGGAGTATATAGCAATCAGCCCCAGCATTTT	CASRSGVYSNQPQHF
TRBV4-1	TRBJ1-4	few	NA	TGCGCCAGCAGCCATCGACGCACCGTTGAAAAACTGTTTTTT	CASSHRRTVEKLFF
TRBV18	TRBJ2-7	NA	TRBD2	TGTGCCAGCTCACTCCTACCGACGGGGGGGACAACCTACGAGCAGTACTTC	CASSLLPTGGTTYEQYF
TRBV10-3	TRBJ2-1	NA	TRBD2	TGTGCCATCAGCCAGCAGGGAGCTAGCGGGAGTTCCAATGAGCAGTTCTTC	CAISQQGASGSSNEQFF
TRBV6-1	TRBJ1-2	few	NA	TGTGCCAGCAGTGGAGGCCACGGTCGTGTCCTTTACACCTTC	CASSGGHGRVLYTF